This TCR beta chain was sequenced in a study of T cells in Graves' hyperthyroidism and ophthalmopathy. Study-level results: Most expanded thyroid clonotypes above 0.001 recurred in blood.

Unmatched junction bases numbered 8, after V lost 5 bases and J lost 1 base. CDR1 is SGHAT, CDR2 FQDESV, per germline (reference sequence). The CDR3 has 16 amino acids. Regions amplified from RNA transcripts were the TCR beta CDR3 regions. The primer set for the first-round RT-PCR of the TCR CDR3 was HTBI. TCRdb used MiXCR to reprocess the multiplex PCR reads, holding one entry per CDR3 protein. Of around 700,000 distinct CDR3 sequences listed, about 19% are singletons. This clonotype was counted at least ten times. The antigen is not known. The clonotype originates from a woman between 50 and 59 years old with Graves' hyperthyroidism that later progressed to Graves' ophthalmopathy. This chain uses TRBV11-1 with TRBJ2-5, with 9 bases that match TRBD2. The sample was blood. Here the CDR3 DNA reads TGTGCCAGCAGCCCCAGTGCGGGGGGGCTCCAAGAGACCCAGTACTTC. Residues: CASSPSAGGLQETQYF.